Sequencing of this T cell receptor beta chain was carried out in a study of T cells in Graves' hyperthyroidism and ophthalmopathy. Study-wide background: Peripheral blood samples were taken at initial diagnosis, prior to any treatment.

At least ten counts were recorded for this clonotype. There were TCR beta CDR3 regions amplified from RNA transcripts. The HTBI primer set drove a first-round RT-PCR of the TCR CDR3. One entry per CDR3 protein, called by TCRdb with MiXCR from the multiplex PCR reads. The profile shows under 300,000 distinct CDR3 sequences, roughly 15% of them singletons. The CDR3 has 14 residues. Germline V gene lookup returns CDR1 SEHNR and CDR2 FQNEAQ (reference sequence). V trimming: 5 bases; J trimming: 6 bases; junction bases outside the gene matches: 10. Sequenced sample: blood. The chain uses TRBV7-9 and TRBJ2-7, with 7 bases identical to TRBD1. The source of this sequence is a middle-aged woman with Graves' hyperthyroidism. CDR3 in amino acids: CASSGQTGMGEQYF. The CDR3 DNA is TGTGCCAGCAGCGGCCAGACAGGGATGGGCGAGCAGTACTTC. Using reference TRBV7-9 and TRBJ2-7 for the parts outside the CDR3, the full variable domain is DTGVSQNPRHKITKRGQNVTFRCDPISEHNRLYWYRQTLGQGPEFLTYFQNEAQLEKSRLLSDRFSAERPKGSFSTLEIQRTEQGDSAMYLCASSGQTGMGEQYFGPGTRLTVT.